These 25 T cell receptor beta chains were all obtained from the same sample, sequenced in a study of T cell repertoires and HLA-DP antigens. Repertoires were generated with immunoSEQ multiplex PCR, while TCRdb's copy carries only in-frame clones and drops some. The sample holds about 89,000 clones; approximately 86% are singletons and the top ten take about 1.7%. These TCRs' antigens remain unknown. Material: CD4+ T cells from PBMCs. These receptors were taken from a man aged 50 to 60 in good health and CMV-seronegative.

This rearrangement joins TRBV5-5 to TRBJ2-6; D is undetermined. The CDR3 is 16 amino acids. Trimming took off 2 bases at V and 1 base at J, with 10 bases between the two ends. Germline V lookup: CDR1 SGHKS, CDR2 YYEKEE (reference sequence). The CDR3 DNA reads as TGTGCCAGCAGCTTAAATCTGGGGTCTGGGGCCAACGTCCTGACTTTC. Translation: CASSLNLGSGANVLTF.

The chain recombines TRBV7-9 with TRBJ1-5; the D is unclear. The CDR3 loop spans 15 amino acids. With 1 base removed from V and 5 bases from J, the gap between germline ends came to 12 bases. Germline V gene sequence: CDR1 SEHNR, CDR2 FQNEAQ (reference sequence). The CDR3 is CASSLGSVDDQPQHF. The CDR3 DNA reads TGTGCCAGCAGCTTAGGGTCTGTAGACGATCAGCCCCAGCATTTT.

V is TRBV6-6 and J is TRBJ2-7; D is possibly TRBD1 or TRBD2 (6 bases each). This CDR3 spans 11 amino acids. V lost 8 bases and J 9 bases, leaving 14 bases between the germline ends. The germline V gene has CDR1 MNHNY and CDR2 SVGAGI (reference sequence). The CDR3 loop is CASGPGAGQYF. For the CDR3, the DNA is TGTGCCAGCGGACCGGGGGCCGGGCAGTACTTC.

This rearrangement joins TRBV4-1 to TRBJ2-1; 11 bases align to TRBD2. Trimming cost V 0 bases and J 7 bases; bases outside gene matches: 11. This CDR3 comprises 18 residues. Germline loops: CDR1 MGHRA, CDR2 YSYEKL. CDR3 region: CASSQDIAGLAGTNEQFF. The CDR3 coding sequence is TGCGCCAGCAGCCAAGATATCGCCGGACTAGCGGGTACGAATGAGCAGTTCTTC.

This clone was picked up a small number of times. CDR3 nucleotides: TGTGCCAGCAGCTTGAAAGGGGGCGTCGATAATTCACCCCTCCACTTT. It yields the protein CASSLKGGVDNSPLHF. The chain combines TRBV5-6 with TRBJ1-6, with TRBD1 identical over 7 bases. V gave up 1 base and J gave up 5 bases; unmatched junction bases: 6. CDR3 length equals 16 residues. Per the germline V gene, CDR1 is SGHDT and CDR2 is YYEEEE.

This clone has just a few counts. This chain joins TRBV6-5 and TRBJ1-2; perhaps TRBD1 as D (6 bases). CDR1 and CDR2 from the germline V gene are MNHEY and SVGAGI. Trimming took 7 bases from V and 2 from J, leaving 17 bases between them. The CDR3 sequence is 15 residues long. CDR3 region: CASTQTGGGNYGYTF. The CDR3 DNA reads TGTGCCAGCACCCAGACAGGTGGAGGGAACTATGGCTACACCTTC.

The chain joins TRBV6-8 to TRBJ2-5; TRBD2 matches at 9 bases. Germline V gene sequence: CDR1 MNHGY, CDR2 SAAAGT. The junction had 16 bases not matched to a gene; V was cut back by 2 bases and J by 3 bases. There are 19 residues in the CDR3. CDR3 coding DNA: TGTGCCAGCAGTTACAGCTCTTCTCGTTTAGCGGGGGATGAAGAGACCCAGTACTTC. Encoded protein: CASSYSSSRLAGDEETQYF.

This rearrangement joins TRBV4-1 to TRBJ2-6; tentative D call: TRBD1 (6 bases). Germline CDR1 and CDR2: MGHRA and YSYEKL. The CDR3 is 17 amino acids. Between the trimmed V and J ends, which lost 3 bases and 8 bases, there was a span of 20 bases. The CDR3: CASSHSWGQSWTNVLTF. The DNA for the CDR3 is TGCGCCAGCAGCCACTCCTGGGGGCAGAGTTGGACCAACGTCCTGACTTTC.

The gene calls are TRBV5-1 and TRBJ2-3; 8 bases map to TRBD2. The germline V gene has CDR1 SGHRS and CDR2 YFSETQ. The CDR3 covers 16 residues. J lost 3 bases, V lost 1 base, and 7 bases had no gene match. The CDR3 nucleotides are TGCGCCAGCAGCTTGAAGCAGCGGGGGCCTACAGATACGCAGTATTTT. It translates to CASSLKQRGPTDTQYF. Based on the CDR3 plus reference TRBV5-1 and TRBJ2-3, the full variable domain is KAGVTQTPRYLIKTRGQQVTLSCSPISGHRSVSWYQQTPGQGLQFLFEYFSETQRNKGNFPGRFSGRQFSNSRSEMNVSTLELGDSALYLCASSLKQRGPTDTQYFGPGTRLTVL.

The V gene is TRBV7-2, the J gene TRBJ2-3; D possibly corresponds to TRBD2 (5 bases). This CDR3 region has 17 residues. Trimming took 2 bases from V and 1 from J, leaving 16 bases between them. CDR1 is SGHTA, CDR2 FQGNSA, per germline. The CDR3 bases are TGTGCCAGCAGCTTACGAGGTGGGAGAGTGGGCACAGATACGCAGTATTTT. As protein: CASSLRGGRVGTDTQYF.

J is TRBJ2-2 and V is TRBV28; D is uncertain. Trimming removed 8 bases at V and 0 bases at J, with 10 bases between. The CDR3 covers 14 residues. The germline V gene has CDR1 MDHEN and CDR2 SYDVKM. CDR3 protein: CASQGLPNTGELFF. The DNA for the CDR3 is TGTGCCAGCCAAGGTCTCCCGAACACCGGGGAGCTGTTTTTT.

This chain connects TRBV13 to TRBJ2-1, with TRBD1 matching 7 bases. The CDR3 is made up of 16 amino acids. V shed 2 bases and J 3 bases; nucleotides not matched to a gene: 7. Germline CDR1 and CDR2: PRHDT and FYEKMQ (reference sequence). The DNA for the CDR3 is TGTGCCAGCAGCTTAATCGCCAGGGGGATCTACAATGAGCAGTTCTTC. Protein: CASSLIARGIYNEQFF.

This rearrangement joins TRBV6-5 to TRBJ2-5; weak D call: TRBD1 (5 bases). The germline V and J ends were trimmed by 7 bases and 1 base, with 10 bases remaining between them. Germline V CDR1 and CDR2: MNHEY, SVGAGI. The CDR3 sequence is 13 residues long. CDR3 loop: CASNQGSQETQYF. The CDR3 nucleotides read TGTGCCAGCAACCAGGGATCCCAAGAGACCCAGTACTTC.

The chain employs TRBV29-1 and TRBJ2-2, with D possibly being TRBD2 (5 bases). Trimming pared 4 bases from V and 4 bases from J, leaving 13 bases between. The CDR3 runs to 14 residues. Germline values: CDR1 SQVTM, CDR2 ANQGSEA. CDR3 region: CSVGRGRATGELFF. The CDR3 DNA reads TGCAGCGTTGGTAGAGGGCGGGCCACCGGGGAGCTGTTTTTT.

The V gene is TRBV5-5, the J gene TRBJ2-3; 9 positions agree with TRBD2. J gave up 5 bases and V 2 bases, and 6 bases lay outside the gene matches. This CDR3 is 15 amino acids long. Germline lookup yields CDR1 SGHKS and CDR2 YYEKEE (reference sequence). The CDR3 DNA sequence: TGTGCCAGCAGCTTTAGCGGGAGTGTTGGAGATACGCAGTATTTT. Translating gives CASSFSGSVGDTQYF.

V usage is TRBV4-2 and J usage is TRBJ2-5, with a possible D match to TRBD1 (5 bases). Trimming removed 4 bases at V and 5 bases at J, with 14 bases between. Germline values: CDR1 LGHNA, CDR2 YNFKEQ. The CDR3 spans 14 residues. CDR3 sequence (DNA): TGTGCCAGCAGCCTAGCAGGGTATTTCGAGACCCAGTACTTC. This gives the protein CASSLAGYFETQYF.

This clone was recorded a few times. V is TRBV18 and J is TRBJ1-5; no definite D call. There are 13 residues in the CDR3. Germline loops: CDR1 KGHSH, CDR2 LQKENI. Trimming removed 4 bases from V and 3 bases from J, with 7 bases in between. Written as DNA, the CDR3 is TGTGCCAGCTCACAACAGATCAATCAGCCCCAGCATTTT. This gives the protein CASSQQINQPQHF.

The CDR3 region has the DNA TGTGCCAGCAGCTTAGGCAGGGATCAGCCCCAGCATTTT. This encodes CASSLGRDQPQHF. The chain employs TRBV13 and TRBJ1-5, with D possibly TRBD1 on 5 matching bases. The CDR3 loop spans 13 amino acids. Germline CDR1 is PRHDT and CDR2 is FYEKMQ (reference sequence). Trimming pared 0 bases from V and 5 bases from J, leaving 5 bases between.

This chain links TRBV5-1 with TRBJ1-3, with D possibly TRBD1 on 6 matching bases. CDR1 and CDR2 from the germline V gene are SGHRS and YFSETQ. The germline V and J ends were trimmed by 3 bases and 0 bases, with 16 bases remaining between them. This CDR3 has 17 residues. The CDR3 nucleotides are TGCGCCAGCAGCTATGGAGAAAACAGGGTCTCTGGAAACACCATATATTTT. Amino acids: CASSYGENRVSGNTIYF.

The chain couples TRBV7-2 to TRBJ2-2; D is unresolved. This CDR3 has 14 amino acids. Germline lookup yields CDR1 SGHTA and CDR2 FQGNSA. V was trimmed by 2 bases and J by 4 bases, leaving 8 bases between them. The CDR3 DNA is TGTGCCAGCAGCTTACACCCGAGCACCGGGGAGCTGTTTTTT. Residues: CASSLHPSTGELFF.

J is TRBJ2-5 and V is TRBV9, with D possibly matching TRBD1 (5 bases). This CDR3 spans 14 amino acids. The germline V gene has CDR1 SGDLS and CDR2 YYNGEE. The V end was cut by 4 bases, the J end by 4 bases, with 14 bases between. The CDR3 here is CASSPPTGRETQYF. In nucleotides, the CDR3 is TGTGCCAGCAGCCCCCCAACAGGCAGAGAGACCCAGTACTTC.

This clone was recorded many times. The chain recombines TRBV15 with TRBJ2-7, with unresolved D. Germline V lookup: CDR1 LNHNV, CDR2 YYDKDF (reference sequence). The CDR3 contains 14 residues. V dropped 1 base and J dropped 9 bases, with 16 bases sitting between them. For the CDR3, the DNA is TGTGCCACCAGCAGAGTCAATGGGGATTTAGTGCAGTACTTC. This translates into CATSRVNGDLVQYF.

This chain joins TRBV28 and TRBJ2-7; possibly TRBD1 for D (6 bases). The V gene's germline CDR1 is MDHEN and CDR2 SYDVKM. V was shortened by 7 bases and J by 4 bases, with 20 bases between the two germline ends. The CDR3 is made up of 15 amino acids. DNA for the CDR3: TGTGCCAGCACCCCCGTTACAGGGCGTGGGTACGAGCAGTACTTC. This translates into CASTPVTGRGYEQYF. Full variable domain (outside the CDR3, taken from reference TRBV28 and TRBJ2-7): DVKVTQSSRYLVKRTGEKVFLECVQDMDHENMFWYRQDPGLGLRLIYFSYDVKMKEKGDIPEGYSVSREKKERFSLILESASTNQTSMYLCASTPVTGRGYEQYFGPGTRLTVT.

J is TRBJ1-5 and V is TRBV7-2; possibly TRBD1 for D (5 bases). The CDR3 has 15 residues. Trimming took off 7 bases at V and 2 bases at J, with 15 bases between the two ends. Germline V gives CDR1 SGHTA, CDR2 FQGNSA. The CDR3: CASTEQEGRNQPQHF. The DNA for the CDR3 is TGTGCCAGCACCGAACAGGAGGGGCGCAATCAGCCCCAGCATTTT. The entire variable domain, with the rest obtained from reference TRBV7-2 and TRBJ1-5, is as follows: GAGVSQSPSNKVTEKGKDVELRCDPISGHTALYWYRQSLGQGLEFLIYFQGNSAPDKSGLPSDRFSAERTGGSVSTLTIQRTQQEDSAVYLCASTEQEGRNQPQHFGDGTRLSIL.

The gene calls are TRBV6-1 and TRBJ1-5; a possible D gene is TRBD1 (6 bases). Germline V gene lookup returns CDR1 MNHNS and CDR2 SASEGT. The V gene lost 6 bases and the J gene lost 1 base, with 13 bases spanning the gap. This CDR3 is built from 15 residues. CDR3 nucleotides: TGTGCCAGCAGGGCAGGGGTCTCCAGCAATCAGCCCCAGCATTTT. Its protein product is CASRAGVSSNQPQHF.